This T cell receptor beta chain originates from a study of T cell repertoires in cytomegalovirus infection. To note about this clonotype: Its specificity is not known.

MiXCR, run by TCRdb on the reads, gives a single entry per CDR3 protein. Of about 71,000 distinct CDR3 sequences listed, 20% are singletons. J was trimmed by 3 bases and V by 0 bases; bases with no gene match: 6. The CDR3 is 16 amino acids. Germline loops: CDR1 SGDLS, CDR2 YYNGEE. The clonotype comes from a human donor in good health (CMV status not recorded). Some clones in this sample may be carry-over from other donors' samples. The rearrangement links TRBV9 to TRBJ2-3; TRBD2 matches 8 bases. The sequencing here drew on CD8+ T cells from cultured PBMCs, taken from culture after CMV antigen stimulation. CDR3 amino acids: CASSVEGGGQTDTQYF. CDR3 nucleotide sequence: TGTGCCAGCAGCGTAGAAGGCGGGGGGCAAACAGATACGCAGTATTTT.